The table lists the clone carrying this T cell receptor beta chain with a few counts. Its antigen is as yet unknown. This sample was included in a study of cytomegalovirus exposure and HLA in healthy donors. Notes on the study in general: In vitro testing confirmed a few CMV-associated chains as specific for CMV antigens. About 87% or about 30% of the time was how often most TCR beta V segments were productive, according to an earlier analysis.

Researchers ran the PCR with 60 Vbeta and 13 Jbeta primers. The assay was immunoSEQ multiplex PCR, and TCRdb's table has in-frame clones only and misses some. The sample yields approximately 150,000 clones, about two thirds seen once. The V end was cut by 3 bases, the J end by 3 bases, with 11 bases between. CDR3 length equals 14 residues. Germline V CDR1 and CDR2: SNHLY, FYNNEI. The sample taken for sequencing was PBMCs. This receptor was identified in a woman between 18 and 30 years old in good health and CMV-seropositive. The genes are TRBV2 and TRBJ1-1, with D possibly matching TRBD1 (5 bases). Here the CDR3 reads CASSDPGSDTEAFF. The CDR3 bases are TGTGCCAGCAGTGACCCAGGGTCCGACACTGAAGCTTTCTTT.